Shown below are 25 T cell receptor beta chains from a single sample sequenced in a study of OX40 agonist ivuxolimab in advanced cancers. Assay used: immunoSEQ multiplex PCR; TCRdb lists only in-frame clones, some missing. The sample has tens of thousands of clones; about 90% are singletons. This specimen consisted of CD4+ or CD8+ T cells sorted from blood, obtained in a trial of the OX40 agonist ivuxolimab. These TCRs come from an adult with an advanced solid tumor such as melanoma, head and neck, liver or kidney cancer.

This chain connects TRBV5-1 to TRBJ2-1; 10 bases fit TRBD2. The CDR3 has 14 residues. With V trimmed by 2 bases and J by 6 bases, 2 bases remained unmatched. In germline, CDR1 is SGHRS, CDR2 YFSETQ. CDR3 sequence: CASSFPSGSNEQFF. CDR3 sequence (DNA): TGCGCCAGCAGCTTTCCTAGCGGGAGCAATGAGCAGTTCTTC.

The chain has TRBV19 and TRBJ1-5; TRBD1 is a possible D gene (5 bases). From germline, CDR1 is LNHDA and CDR2 SQIVND (reference sequence). The CDR3 sequence is 16 residues long. Trimming cost V 7 bases and J 2 bases, with 18 bases left between them. The CDR3 sequence: CASKGGVNTGNQPQHF. The CDR3 bases are TGTGCCAGTAAAGGAGGGGTAAACACGGGCAATCAGCCCCAGCATTTT.

For this clone: Other DNA sequences in the sample encode the same CDR3. The CDR3 sequence is CASSLGGLNTEAFF. For the CDR3, the DNA is TGTGCCAGCAGCTTAGGTGGCCTGAACACTGAAGCTTTCTTT. The gene calls are TRBV11-3 and TRBJ1-1; unclear D gene. The CDR3 covers 14 residues. The V and J ends lost 1 base and 0 bases respectively, with 6 bases between them. Germline V gives CDR1 SGHNT, CDR2 YENEEA.

The chain combines TRBV5-1 with TRBJ1-1; D is undetermined. CDR1 and CDR2 (germline): SGHRS, YFSETQ. The ends were cut back, 0 bases at V and 2 bases at J, with 14 bases in the middle. The CDR3 is 16 amino acids. CDR3 loop: CASSLGTLPFNTEAFF. The DNA of the CDR3 is TGCGCCAGCAGCTTGGGGACCCTCCCATTTAACACTGAAGCTTTCTTT.

The V gene is TRBV5-1, the J gene TRBJ1-1; perhaps TRBD1 as D (5 bases). CDR3 size: 15 residues. V shed 3 bases and J shed 3 bases, with 15 bases lying between them. In germline, CDR1 is SGHRS, CDR2 YFSETQ. The CDR3 coding sequence is TGCGCCAGCAGCTGGCAGGGCTCCCGTGACACTGAAGCTTTCTTT. Its protein is CASSWQGSRDTEAFF.

This chain links TRBV7-2 with TRBJ1-3, with 7 bases identical to TRBD1. The V gene's germline CDR1 is SGHTA and CDR2 FQGNSA. This CDR3 region has 15 residues. Losses at the gene ends were 4 bases for V and 4 bases for J; bases not matched to a gene: 7. This CDR3 is CASSSGTVGGNTIYF. The CDR3 region has the DNA TGTGCCAGCAGCTCCGGGACAGTCGGGGGAAACACCATATATTTT. Filled out from reference TRBV7-2 and TRBJ1-3, the complete variable domain reads GAGVSQSPSNKVTEKGKDVELRCDPISGHTALYWYRQSLGQGLEFLIYFQGNSAPDKSGLPSDRFSAERTGGSVSTLTIQRTQQEDSAVYLCASSSGTVGGNTIYFGEGSWLTVV.

CDR3 DNA sequence: TGTGCCAGCAGAAATTCACGGACGGCAACCGGGGAGCTGTTTTTT. The encoded protein is CASRNSRTATGELFF. This chain joins TRBV28 and TRBJ2-2, with D uncertain. Germline V CDR1 and CDR2: MDHEN, SYDVKM. The CDR3 length is 15 residues. The V and J ends lost 6 bases and 5 bases respectively, with 16 bases between them.

V usage is TRBV25-1 and J usage is TRBJ1-2, with D maybe TRBD1 (5 bases). Trimming shortened V by 0 bases and J by 3 bases, and 8 bases separated the two germline ends. Germline V gives CDR1 MGHDK, CDR2 SYGVNS. The CDR3 extends over 14 amino acids. The CDR3 reads CASSEYGTDYGYTF. CDR3 coding DNA: TGTGCCAGCAGTGAATACGGGACGGACTATGGCTACACCTTC.

CDR3 bases: TGTGCCAGCAGCGCCCGACAGGGGCCGTCCATGAACACTGAAGCTTTCTTT. Encoded protein: CASSARQGPSMNTEAFF. The chain uses TRBV9 and TRBJ1-1; 8 nucleotides agree with TRBD1. The CDR3 runs to 17 residues. The germline V gene has CDR1 SGDLS and CDR2 YYNGEE. V was pared by 3 bases and J by 0 bases, with 10 bases of the junction left unmatched.

V usage is TRBV4-2 and J usage is TRBJ2-5, with D possibly TRBD2 on 5 matching bases. V lost 1 base and J 5 bases, leaving 14 bases between the germline ends. Germline V gives CDR1 LGHNA, CDR2 YNFKEQ. The CDR3 runs to 15 residues. The CDR3 DNA reads TGTGCCAGCAGCCAAGGCTTGGGAGATGAGGAGACCCAGTACTTC. Its translation: CASSQGLGDEETQYF.

V is TRBV27 and J is TRBJ1-1; tentatively, D is TRBD1 (6 bases). The CDR3 consists of 16 residues. The V gene's germline CDR1 is MNHEY and CDR2 SMNVEV (reference sequence). V dropped 3 bases and J dropped 0 bases, with 14 bases sitting between them. The CDR3 sequence: CASSFRRGAMNTEAFF. CDR3 sequence (DNA): TGTGCCAGCAGTTTTAGGCGGGGGGCTATGAACACTGAAGCTTTCTTT.

The CDR3 DNA follows: TGCAGCACAAACACAGGGGCGGGTGAAGCTTTCTTT. It codes for CSTNTGAGEAFF. The chain recombines TRBV29-1 with TRBJ1-1; TRBD1 aligns across 7 bases. The CDR3 runs 12 residues. With 8 bases clipped from V and 7 bases from J, the junction kept 10 bases outside the gene matches. CDR1 is SQVTM and CDR2 is ANQGSEA in the germline V gene. Drawing the rest from reference TRBV29-1 and TRBJ1-1, the complete variable domain is SAVISQKPSRDICQRGTSLTIQCQVDSQVTMMFWYRQQPGQSLTLIATANQGSEATYESGFVIDKFPISRPNLTFSTLTVSNMSPEDSSIYLCSTNTGAGEAFFGQGTRLTVV.

The rearrangement joins TRBV4-1 to TRBJ1-4, with D perhaps TRBD1 (6 bases). Germline loops: CDR1 MGHRA, CDR2 YSYEKL. The V and J ends lost 4 bases and 4 bases respectively, with 16 bases between them. CDR3 length equals 16 residues. In nucleotides, the CDR3 is TGCGCCAGCAGCCTAATCCTCAGGGACATTAATGAAAAACTGTTTTTT. As protein: CASSLILRDINEKLFF.

The gene calls are TRBV11-2 and TRBJ1-1; no reliable D call. Per germline, CDR1 SGHAT and CDR2 FQNNGV. Trimming cost V 1 base and J 1 base, with 4 bases left between them. CDR3 length: 13 amino acids. The CDR3 protein is CASSLGRNTEAFF. In DNA form, the CDR3 reads TGTGCCAGCAGCTTAGGCAGGAACACTGAAGCTTTCTTT.

V usage is TRBV2 and J usage is TRBJ2-5; 10 bases align to TRBD2. Per germline, CDR1 SNHLY and CDR2 FYNNEI. The CDR3 totals 15 residues. Trimming removed 3 bases from V and 4 bases from J; junction bases left unmatched: 5. The CDR3 DNA is TGTGCCAGCAGTGAGCAAGCGGGAGGGCTAGAGACCCAGTACTTC. As protein: CASSEQAGGLETQYF. The variable domain in full, completed from reference TRBV2 and TRBJ2-5, reads EPEVTQTPSHQVTQMGQEVILRCVPISNHLYFYWYRQILGQKVEFLVSFYNNEISEKSEIFDDQFSVERPDGSNFTLKIRSTKLEDSAMYFCASSEQAGGLETQYFGPGTRLLVL.

The genes are TRBV2 and TRBJ2-6; a weak D match, TRBD2 (6 bases). The V gene's germline CDR1 is SNHLY and CDR2 FYNNEI. This CDR3 is built from 16 residues. Trimming pared 8 bases from V and 0 bases from J, leaving 14 bases between. The CDR3 spells CASFPGGSSGANVLTF. The CDR3 DNA follows: TGTGCCAGCTTCCCTGGGGGGAGCTCTGGGGCCAACGTCCTGACTTTC.

The chain is built from TRBV21-1 and TRBJ1-1. TRBV21-1 is deemed a pseudogene. The length of the CDR3 is 19 residues. The CDR3 here is CASSKEVGGKNPLNTEAFF. DNA of the CDR3: TGTGCCAGCAGCAAAGAAGTTGGAGGGAAAAATCCCTTGAACACTGAAGCTTTCTTT.

The chain employs TRBV19 and TRBJ2-3; TRBD1 aligns across 7 bases. Germline V gene data show CDR1 as LNHDA and CDR2 as SQIVND (reference sequence). CDR3 length: 13 residues. With V trimmed by 6 bases and J by 5 bases, 5 bases remained unmatched. CDR3 in amino acids: CASRRQGQDTQYF. CDR3 coding DNA: TGTGCCAGTAGGCGACAGGGTCAAGATACGCAGTATTTT.

The genes are TRBV10-2 and TRBJ1-1; no firm D call. Deletions cut 4 bases from V and 2 bases from J, with 11 bases between. This CDR3 region has 14 residues. Per the germline V gene, CDR1 is WSHSY and CDR2 is SAAADI. As DNA, the CDR3 is TGCGCCAGCAGTGGAGGTAGACCCAACACTGAAGCTTTCTTT. Its translation is CASSGGRPNTEAFF.

The gene calls are TRBV19 and TRBJ2-7, with D possibly matching TRBD1 (5 bases). The germline CDR1 and CDR2 sequences are LNHDA and SQIVND (reference sequence). Trimming removed 7 bases from V and 2 bases from J, with 15 bases in between. CDR3 length: 14 residues. CDR3 coding DNA: TGTGCCAGTACCTCACAGGAGAGTGCCTACGAGCAGTACTTC. Translated, it gives CASTSQESAYEQYF. Combining the CDR3 with reference TRBV19 and TRBJ2-7 gives the whole variable domain DGGITQSPKYLFRKEGQNVTLSCEQNLNHDAMYWYRQDPGQGLRLIYYSQIVNDFQKGDIAEGYSVSREKKESFPLTVTSAQKNPTAFYLCASTSQESAYEQYFGPGTRLTVT.

This rearrangement joins TRBV29-1 to TRBJ1-2; D gene ambiguous. V shed 6 bases and J shed 5 bases, with 19 bases lying between them. Germline CDR1 is SQVTM and CDR2 is ANQGSEA. The CDR3 extends over 14 amino acids. Here the CDR3 reads CSVQVGYGGYGYTF. In nucleotides, the CDR3 is TGCAGCGTCCAAGTGGGTTACGGCGGGTATGGCTACACCTTC. Full variable domain (outside the CDR3, taken from reference TRBV29-1 and TRBJ1-2): SAVISQKPSRDICQRGTSLTIQCQVDSQVTMMFWYRQQPGQSLTLIATANQGSEATYESGFVIDKFPISRPNLTFSTLTVSNMSPEDSSIYLCSVQVGYGGYGYTFGSGTRLTVV.

The rearrangement links TRBV10-3 to TRBJ2-7, with 10 bases lining up with TRBD1. Germline V gene lookup returns CDR1 ENHRY and CDR2 SYGVKD. The CDR3 consists of 15 residues. The V segment lost 2 bases and the J segment 3 bases; nucleotides outside the gene matches: 4. The CDR3 nucleotides are TGTGCCATCAGTGAGCCGGGACAGGGGAGCTACGAGCAGTACTTC. The encoded protein is CAISEPGQGSYEQYF.

The J gene is TRBJ1-3, the V gene TRBV7-3; 7 bases align to TRBD1. The V segment lost 5 bases and the J segment 3 bases; nucleotides outside the gene matches: 10. Germline V gene sequence: CDR1 SGHTA, CDR2 FQGTGA. This CDR3 contains 16 residues. Here the CDR3 DNA reads TGTGCCAGCAGCCTTAGGCGGACAGGATATGGAAACACCATATATTTT. Amino acids: CASSLRRTGYGNTIYF. The full variable domain, completed using reference TRBV7-3 and TRBJ1-3, is GAGVSQTPSNKVTEKGKYVELRCDPISGHTALYWYRQSLGQGPEFLIYFQGTGAADDSGLPNDRFFAVRPEGSVSTLKIQRTERGDSAVYLCASSLRRTGYGNTIYFGEGSWLTVV.

The chain combines TRBV5-4 with TRBJ1-5; D not certain. The germline V and J ends were trimmed by 4 bases and 6 bases, with 11 bases remaining between them. Germline CDR1 is SGHNT and CDR2 is YYREEE (reference sequence). This CDR3 region has 13 residues. DNA of the CDR3: TGTGCCAGCAGCCCGGGTGGGGTTCAGCCCCAGCATTTT. Its translation is CASSPGGVQPQHF.

The chain links TRBV27 to TRBJ2-5; tentative D call: TRBD1 (6 bases). Looked up from germline, CDR1 is MNHEY and CDR2 is SMNVEV (reference sequence). The V end was cut by 6 bases, the J end by 7 bases, with 27 bases between. The length of the CDR3 is 17 residues. CDR3: CASRSLRPRGYGWTQYF. In DNA, the CDR3 is TGTGCCAGCAGGTCACTTCGCCCCAGGGGTTATGGATGGACCCAGTACTTC.